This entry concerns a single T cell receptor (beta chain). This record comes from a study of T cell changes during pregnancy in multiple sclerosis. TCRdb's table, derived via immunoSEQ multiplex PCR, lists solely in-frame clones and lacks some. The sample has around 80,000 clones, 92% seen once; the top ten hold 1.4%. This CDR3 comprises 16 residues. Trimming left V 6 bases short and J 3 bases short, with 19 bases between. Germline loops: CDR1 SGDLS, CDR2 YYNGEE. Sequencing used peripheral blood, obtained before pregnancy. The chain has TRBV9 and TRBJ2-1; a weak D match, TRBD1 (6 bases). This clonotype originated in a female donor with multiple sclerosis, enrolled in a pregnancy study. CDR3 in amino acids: CASKGGRPSHYNEQFF. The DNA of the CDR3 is TGTGCCAGCAAAGGGGGACGGCCTTCACACTACAATGAGCAGTTCTTC.